The next 26 T cell receptor beta chains were all read from a single sample in a study of shared T cell receptors in the human thymus. Here immunoSEQ multiplex PCR was the method, and the copy in TCRdb shows in-frame clones only, minus some. The table has hundreds of thousands of clones, over 75% seen once. These data are also associated with another study on human thymus T cells.

The specimen sequenced was thymocytes. The receptors derive from a girl under three years old with a congenital heart defect.

The gene calls are TRBV27 and TRBJ2-7; perhaps TRBD1 as D (5 bases). V lost 8 bases and J 6 bases, leaving 35 bases between the germline ends. The CDR3 is made up of 19 amino acids. From germline, CDR1 is MNHEY and CDR2 SMNVEV (reference sequence). Here the CDR3 DNA reads TGTGCCAGCCATATATCGCATGGCAGGGCTGTGGTTCGTGGTGGCGAGCAGTACTTC. Translated, it gives CASHISHGRAVVRGGEQYF.

The chain has TRBV5-1 and TRBJ1-1, with D possibly being TRBD1 (6 bases). From germline, CDR1 is SGHRS and CDR2 YFSETQ. CDR3 size: 15 residues. Trimming removed 3 bases from V and 2 bases from J, with 14 bases in between. The CDR3 nucleotides are TGCGCCAGCAGCTCGCCGGACAGACCCAACACTGAAGCTTTCTTT. It is translated as CASSSPDRPNTEAFF. The variable domain in full, with the rest retrieved from reference TRBV5-1 and TRBJ1-1, is KAGVTQTPRYLIKTRGQQVTLSCSPISGHRSVSWYQQTPGQGLQFLFEYFSETQRNKGNFPGRFSGRQFSNSRSEMNVSTLELGDSALYLCASSSPDRPNTEAFFGQGTRLTVV.

The genes are TRBV6-5 and TRBJ2-7, with TRBD2 matching 8 bases. The V and J ends lost 6 bases and 3 bases, in that order; junction bases with no gene match: 10. CDR3 length equals 15 residues. Germline CDR1 and CDR2: MNHEY and SVGAGI. CDR3 protein: CASRMRASGGYEQYF. In DNA, the CDR3 is TGTGCCAGCAGGATGCGGGCCAGCGGGGGCTACGAGCAGTACTTC.

The chain is built from TRBV5-1 and TRBJ1-4; D remains unclear. This CDR3 region has 15 residues. Germline V gene data show CDR1 as SGHRS and CDR2 as YFSETQ. V lost 4 bases and J 5 bases, leaving 15 bases between the germline ends. The DNA for the CDR3 is TGCGCCAGCAGCCCGGAGGGTCACCAGAATGAAAAACTGTTTTTT. Residues: CASSPEGHQNEKLFF.

The chain has TRBV2 and TRBJ1-1, with TRBD1 matching 12 bases. The germline CDR1 and CDR2 sequences are SNHLY and FYNNEI. V lost 2 bases, J lost 3 bases, and 7 bases stayed unmatched. The CDR3 length is 17 residues. DNA for the CDR3: TGTGCCAGCAGTGAACCCCGGGACAGGGGGCTTGACACTGAAGCTTTCTTT. Translated: CASSEPRDRGLDTEAFF.

This rearrangement joins TRBV4-1 to TRBJ1-3; D is ambiguous. Between the trimmed V and J ends, which lost 0 bases and 4 bases, there was a span of 16 bases. Germline loops: CDR1 MGHRA, CDR2 YSYEKL. The CDR3 runs 17 residues. The DNA for the CDR3 is TGCGCCAGCAGCCAAGATGGGTCTCAAGCGGGAGGAAACACCATATATTTT. Protein: CASSQDGSQAGGNTIYF.

The V gene is TRBV29-1, the J gene TRBJ2-7; the match to TRBD2 covers 12 bases. The CDR3 length is 14 residues. Germline V gives CDR1 SQVTM, CDR2 ANQGSEA. V was pared by 5 bases and J by 2 bases, with 4 bases of the junction left unmatched. DNA of the CDR3: TGCAGCGTTTCTAGGACTAGCGGGACCTACGAGCAGTACTTC. Translated, it gives CSVSRTSGTYEQYF.

V is TRBV28 and J is TRBJ1-1, with D unclear. The germline CDR1 and CDR2 sequences are MDHEN and SYDVKM. The V and J ends lost 6 bases and 2 bases respectively, with 13 bases between them. The CDR3 loop spans 14 amino acids. The CDR3 DNA sequence: TGTGCCAGCAGCCCTAACAGAGTCAACACTGAAGCTTTCTTT. Protein sequence: CASSPNRVNTEAFF.

The rearrangement joins TRBV7-9 to TRBJ1-1; a weak D match, TRBD1 (6 bases). The CDR3 contains 12 residues. Germline CDR1 reads SEHNR; CDR2 reads FQNEAQ (reference sequence). V was cut by 6 bases and J by 4 bases, with 9 bases left in between. CDR3 DNA: TGTGCCAGCAGGAAAGGGGGCACTGAAGCTTTCTTT. It encodes CASRKGGTEAFF. The whole variable domain, remainder taken from reference TRBV7-9 and TRBJ1-1, is DTGVSQNPRHKITKRGQNVTFRCDPISEHNRLYWYRQTLGQGPEFLTYFQNEAQLEKSRLLSDRFSAERPKGSFSTLEIQRTEQGDSAMYLCASRKGGTEAFFGQGTRLTVV.

V gene TRBV4-1 combines with J gene TRBJ1-1; D might be TRBD1 (5 bases). Trimming shortened V by 5 bases and J by 1 base, and 11 bases separated the two germline ends. Germline V gives CDR1 MGHRA, CDR2 YSYEKL. The CDR3 consists of 14 residues. The CDR3 sequence: CASSYPQENTEAFF. The CDR3 DNA sequence: TGCGCCAGCAGCTATCCACAGGAGAACACTGAAGCTTTCTTT.

The gene calls are TRBV29-1 and TRBJ2-7, with 9 nucleotides matching TRBD1. CDR3 length equals 15 residues. Germline V CDR1 and CDR2: SQVTM, ANQGSEA. V was clipped by 3 bases and J by 2 bases; unmatched bases: 8. CDR3 region: CSVDTGGRGTYEQYF. CDR3 DNA sequence: TGCAGCGTTGATACAGGGGGCAGAGGGACCTACGAGCAGTACTTC.

J is TRBJ1-2 and V is TRBV28; D is possibly TRBD1 (6 bases). The CDR3 is made up of 15 amino acids. V lost 3 bases to trimming and J lost 10 bases, with 21 bases between them. The germline V gene has CDR1 MDHEN and CDR2 SYDVKM. The CDR3 DNA is TGTGCCAGCAGTTTGCCACGAACGGACAGCAGCACCTACACCTTC. Its translation is CASSLPRTDSSTYTF.

The chain links TRBV19 to TRBJ2-1; no definite D call. Germline-derived CDR1 and CDR2 are LNHDA and SQIVND (reference sequence). This CDR3 spans 16 amino acids. Trimming stripped 1 base from V and 0 bases from J, with 10 bases between. The CDR3 DNA sequence: TGTGCCAGTAGTATAGGTACTATCAGCTCCTACAATGAGCAGTTCTTC. Its translation: CASSIGTISSYNEQFF.

This chain joins TRBV21-1 and TRBJ1-5; TRBD1, the D gene given by the table, was not confirmed from the DNA. TRBV21-1 is a recognized pseudogene. This CDR3 contains 17 residues. The CDR3 sequence: CASSPQWVRGWYQPQHF. The DNA of the CDR3 is TGTGCCAGCAGCCCCCAATGGGTCAGGGGGTGGTATCAGCCCCAGCATTTT.

The chain has TRBV5-7 and TRBJ1-5; 7 bases are shared with TRBD1. TRBV5-7 is filed as an ORF, its function uncertain. The ends lost 2 bases at V and 5 bases at J; junction bases unmatched: 7. The CDR3 runs to 15 residues. CDR3 region: CASSLIQGLDQPQHF. The CDR3 DNA sequence: TGTGCCAGCAGCTTAATACAGGGGCTCGATCAGCCCCAGCATTTT.

Only one count was recorded for this clone. V is TRBV6-4 and J is TRBJ2-3; D gene ambiguous. The CDR3 has 13 amino acids. CDR1 and CDR2 from the germline V gene are MRHNA and SNTAGT. V was cut by 0 bases and J by 9 bases, with 10 bases left in between. CDR3 sequence (DNA): TGTGCCAGCAGTGACTCGAGTTCGAGAACGCAGTATTTT. Its translation is CASSDSSSRTQYF.

The count of this clone is one. CDR3 nucleotide sequence: TGTGCCAGCAGCCCCCGGACAGGGGGTCTCCGGAACACTGAAGCTTTCTTT. Translation: CASSPRTGGLRNTEAFF. The chain couples TRBV9 to TRBJ1-1; 10 bases agree with TRBD1. CDR1 is SGDLS, CDR2 YYNGEE, per germline. V was clipped by 4 bases and J by 1 base; unmatched bases: 10. The CDR3 totals 17 residues. The full variable domain, rest sourced from reference TRBV9 and TRBJ1-1, is DSGVTQTPKHLITATGQRVTLRCSPRSGDLSVYWYQQSLDQGLQFLIQYYNGEERAKGNILERFSAQQFPDLHSELNLSSLELGDSALYFCASSPRTGGLRNTEAFFGQGTRLTVV.

The chain carries TRBV6-1 and TRBJ1-1; 7 nucleotides align to TRBD1. The length of the CDR3 is 14 residues. Trimming at V came to 2 bases and at J to 9 bases, leaving 9 bases not matched to a gene. The germline V gene encodes CDR1 MNHNS and CDR2 SASEGT. Here the CDR3 DNA reads TGTGCCAGCAGTGAAAATCAGGGGGGATCCAAAGCTTTCTTT. Its protein is CASSENQGGSKAFF.

The chain joins TRBV4-1 to TRBJ1-2; D remains ambiguous. Germline CDR1 reads MGHRA; CDR2 reads YSYEKL. The CDR3 length is 16 residues. The V end was cut by 0 bases, the J end by 3 bases, with 14 bases between. CDR3 nucleotide sequence: TGCGCCAGCAGCCAAGAGGGCCCAGGAGGCCACTATGGCTACACCTTC. Protein sequence: CASSQEGPGGHYGYTF.

CDR3 coding DNA: TGCGCCAGCAGCCAAGAGGGGACAGGCCCTAAGTACAATGAGCAGTTCTTC. Translating it yields CASSQEGTGPKYNEQFF. This chain uses TRBV4-3 with TRBJ2-1; 8 positions agree with TRBD1. Germline V gene sequence: CDR1 LGHNA, CDR2 YSLEER. The CDR3 loop spans 17 amino acids. The V and J ends lost 0 bases and 4 bases, in that order; junction bases with no gene match: 8.

The genes are TRBV28 and TRBJ1-4; the match to TRBD1 covers 10 bases. With V trimmed by 4 bases and J by 5 bases, 13 bases remained unmatched. CDR1 MDHEN and CDR2 SYDVKM come from the germline V gene. There are 18 residues in the CDR3. The CDR3 spells CASSSLNWTGGDNEKLFF. The CDR3 coding sequence is TGTGCCAGCAGTTCACTAAATTGGACAGGGGGGGACAATGAAAAACTGTTTTTT.

CDR3 region: CAWSWAEANYGYTF. For the CDR3, the DNA is TGTGCCTGGAGTTGGGCGGAGGCTAACTATGGCTACACCTTC. The chain uses TRBV30 and TRBJ1-2; D gene uncertain. The CDR3 runs to 14 residues. The germline V and J ends were trimmed by 2 bases and 0 bases, with 10 bases remaining between them. Germline V gene data show CDR1 as GTSNPN and CDR2 as SVGIG (reference sequence).

The rearrangement uses TRBV4-1 and TRBJ2-3; 10 bases align to TRBD1. Trimming took 4 bases from V and 3 from J; bases not matched to a gene: 7. Germline values: CDR1 MGHRA, CDR2 YSYEKL. This CDR3 contains 16 residues. DNA for the CDR3: TGCGCCAGCAGCCGCTGGGACAGGGGACGAACAGATACGCAGTATTTT. Amino acids: CASSRWDRGRTDTQYF.

A few counts support this clone. The V call is TRBV28, the J call TRBJ2-6; possible D gene TRBD2, 6 bases. Germline CDR1 reads MDHEN; CDR2 reads SYDVKM. Trimming shortened V by 4 bases and J by 0 bases, and 16 bases separated the two germline ends. This CDR3 is built from 18 residues. The CDR3 spells CASSSRRPGSSGANVLTF. The CDR3 nucleotides read TGTGCCAGCAGTTCCCGGCGGCCCGGGAGCTCTGGGGCCAACGTCCTGACTTTC.

This sequence joins TRBV19 and TRBJ2-1; tentative D call: TRBD2 (7 bases). This CDR3 spans 16 amino acids. CDR1 is LNHDA, CDR2 SQIVND, per germline (reference sequence). The V and J ends lost 3 bases and 4 bases respectively, with 16 bases between them. As DNA, the CDR3 is TGTGCCAGTAGTATTTCTCGGAGGGGGGGATACAATGAGCAGTTCTTC. Translation: CASSISRRGGYNEQFF.

The chain carries TRBV6-1 and TRBJ1-2; tentative D call: TRBD1 (6 bases). CDR3 length: 13 residues. The V gene lost 2 bases and the J gene lost 7 bases, with 11 bases spanning the gap. The germline CDR1 and CDR2 sequences are MNHNS and SASEGT. The CDR3 here is CASSEWGGLGYTF. The CDR3 DNA reads as TGTGCCAGCAGTGAATGGGGGGGGCTTGGCTACACCTTC.